The rows below give T cell receptor beta chains drawn from one sample of a study of glioma-infiltrating T cells. TCRdb independently ran MiXCR on the multiplex PCR reads; one entry per CDR3 protein. There are 90,000 to 100,000 distinct CDR3 sequences in the sample; approximately 40% occur only once, and 35% to 40% lies in the top ten. Sequenced sample: glioma tissue, nonneoplastic brain tissue, or PBMCs (not recorded which). The receptors were sampled from a human donor with low-grade glioma or glioblastoma, undergoing nonglioma brain surgery, or in good health (not recorded which). Both conserved end residues are part of each CDR3. The order of the fields is J gene, V gene, D gene, CDR3 protein. D genes are given only for firm matches.

>TRBJ2-7|TRBV15|.
CATSRDGGTYEQYF
>TRBJ2-7|TRBV6-2/TRBV6-3|.
CASSYPRGTYEQYF
>TRBJ2-7|TRBV30|TRBD1
CAWGSKDRGYSYEQYF
>TRBJ2-2|TRBV12-3/TRBV12-4|TRBD2
CASSLGAGGAGELFF
>TRBJ1-2|TRBV2|TRBD1
CASSFIRTGGMDYGYTF
>TRBJ2-1|TRBV7-2|.
CASSLRWGVSYNDQFF
>TRBJ1-5|TRBV2|.
CASSGADGRINQPQHF
>TRBJ2-7|TRBV7-9|TRBD2
CASSFGLAETYEQYF
>TRBJ2-3|TRBV4-1|.
CASSVTRGIIDTRYF
>TRBJ2-3|TRBV20-1|.
CSASARDTQYF
>TRBJ2-7|TRBV20-1|.
CSARTGSYEQYF
>TRBJ2-7|TRBV28|.
CAISSSSGSPYERYF
>TRBJ2-7|TRBV6-1|.
CATNNGANYEQYF
>TRBJ1-4|TRBV7-9|.
CASSRGGSTNEKLFF
>TRBJ2-1|TRBV28|.
CASSVVTGFEISNEQFF
>TRBJ1-5|TRBV6-1|.
CASTVGPNQPQHF